The 14 T cell receptor beta chains below all came from one sample that was sequenced in a study of T cells in narcolepsy. The repertoire was sequenced with immunoSEQ multiplex PCR; TCRdb's copy has only in-frame clones and lacks some. In the table there are 20,000 to 25,000 clones, roughly 86% of which are singletons. The sequencing input was CD45RA- memory CD4+ T cells from PBMCs. The source of these receptors is a human donor with narcolepsy.

The chain links TRBV4-2 to TRBJ2-7; either TRBD1 or TRBD2 may supply D (6 bases each). This CDR3 is built from 18 residues. The V gene's germline CDR1 is LGHNA and CDR2 YNFKEQ. The V end was cut by 1 base, the J end by 5 bases, with 24 bases between. The CDR3 loop reads CASSQGRQAGGIRDEQYF. The CDR3 region has the DNA TGTGCCAGCAGCCAAGGCAGACAGGCTGGCGGGATACGCGACGAGCAGTACTTC.

This rearrangement joins TRBV2 to TRBJ2-7, with D perhaps TRBD2 (6 bases). CDR3 length: 16 residues. Per the germline V gene, CDR1 is SNHLY and CDR2 is FYNNEI. The V end was cut by 6 bases, the J end by 6 bases, with 24 bases between. CDR3 protein: CASRRSAGLGVSEQYF. The CDR3 nucleotides are TGTGCCAGCAGGCGGAGTGCGGGATTGGGAGTAAGCGAGCAGTACTTC.

The J gene is TRBJ2-7, the V gene TRBV28, with TRBD2 identical over 11 bases. Germline CDR1 MDHEN, CDR2 SYDVKM. The CDR3 spans 15 residues. The V gene end was trimmed by 9 bases and the J gene end by 2 bases; junction bases not matched to a gene: 9. CDR3 in DNA: TGTGCCAGTTCTGCTAGCGGGAGGACAACCTACGAGCAGTACTTC. The encoded protein is CASSASGRTTYEQYF.

The rearrangement uses TRBV6-1 and TRBJ1-5, with D hard to call. Germline CDR1 MNHNS, CDR2 SASEGT. V lost 8 bases to trimming and J lost 6 bases, with 14 bases between them. There are 13 residues in the CDR3. CDR3 in DNA: TGTGCCAGCTCGCAGGCGACGATTCAGCCCCAGCATTTT. This translates into CASSQATIQPQHF.

The chain employs TRBV27 and TRBJ1-2, with no clear D. The CDR3 extends over 15 amino acids. Trimming pared 6 bases from V and 2 bases from J, leaving 16 bases between. Germline values: CDR1 MNHEY, CDR2 SMNVEV (reference sequence). CDR3 nucleotide sequence: TGTGCCAGCAGCCCCCTAGTCAGGTCGAACTATGGCTACACCTTC. Translated: CASSPLVRSNYGYTF.

The chain links TRBV18 to TRBJ1-5, with D perhaps TRBD1 (5 bases). Germline V lookup: CDR1 KGHSH, CDR2 LQKENI. Trimming left V 2 bases short and J 5 bases short, with 10 bases between. The CDR3 is 14 amino acids. The CDR3 is CASSPTGADQPQHF. CDR3 DNA: TGTGCCAGCTCACCAACCGGGGCTGATCAGCCCCAGCATTTT.

V gene TRBV19 combines with J gene TRBJ1-2, with TRBD1 as a possible D gene (6 bases). Germline lookup yields CDR1 LNHDA and CDR2 SQIVND (reference sequence). V was trimmed by 8 bases and J by 6 bases, leaving 22 bases between them. The CDR3 is 15 amino acids. CDR3 region: CASRPGGGYSDGYTF. CDR3 in DNA: TGTGCCAGTCGTCCCGGAGGGGGATATTCTGATGGCTACACCTTC.

The genes are TRBV11-2 and TRBJ2-1; D uncertain. The CDR3 loop spans 15 amino acids. V was shortened by 0 bases and J by 9 bases, with 15 bases between the two germline ends. CDR1 is SGHAT and CDR2 is FQNNGV in the germline V gene. CDR3 bases: TGTGCCAGCAGCTTAGACCCTGGATCGGCAGGTGAGCAGTTCTTC. Translated, it gives CASSLDPGSAGEQFF. The whole variable domain, filled in from reference TRBV11-2 and TRBJ2-1, reads EAGVAQSPRYKIIEKRQSVAFWCNPISGHATLYWYQQILGQGPKLLIQFQNNGVVDDSQLPKDRFSAERLKGVDSTLKIQPAKLEDSAVYLCASSLDPGSAGEQFFGPGTRLTVL.

The chain carries TRBV19 and TRBJ1-5, with unresolved D. Germline CDR1 LNHDA, CDR2 SQIVND (reference sequence). Trimming removed 3 bases from V and 5 bases from J, with 8 bases in between. The CDR3 has 13 amino acids. CDR3 residues: CASSIRVDQPQHF. The DNA for the CDR3 is TGTGCCAGTAGTATCCGGGTAGATCAGCCCCAGCATTTT.

This chain connects TRBV2 to TRBJ2-3; D ambiguous. Per the germline V gene, CDR1 is SNHLY and CDR2 is FYNNEI. The V gene lost 3 bases and the J gene lost 1 base, with 5 bases spanning the gap. The CDR3 has 13 residues. The CDR3 DNA is TGTGCCAGCAGTGACTCTGGCACAGATACGCAGTATTTT. Protein product: CASSDSGTDTQYF.

This chain links TRBV10-3 with TRBJ1-5; perhaps TRBD1 as D (5 bases). The CDR3 is 13 amino acids. Between the trimmed V and J ends, which lost 11 bases and 9 bases, there was a span of 20 bases. Germline V gene lookup returns CDR1 ENHRY and CDR2 SYGVKD. The CDR3 sequence is CASRQSVDRPQHF. CDR3 DNA sequence: TGTGCCTCGAGACAGTCTGTAGATCGGCCCCAGCATTTT.

This clone was counted only a few times. V and J are TRBV5-1 and TRBJ2-7, with 16 bases matching TRBD2. The CDR3 consists of 19 residues. Germline CDR1 is SGHRS and CDR2 is YFSETQ. V dropped 4 bases and J dropped 4; count of bases not matched to a gene: 14. CDR3 sequence (DNA): TGCGCCAGCAGCCTGGAGGCAGGGACTAGCGGGAGGGCCACTTACGAGCAGTACTTC. This translates into CASSLEAGTSGRATYEQYF.

The gene calls are TRBV11-2 and TRBJ2-1; the D is unclear. Per germline, CDR1 SGHAT and CDR2 FQNNGV. The V gene lost 1 base and the J gene lost 2 bases, with 9 bases spanning the gap. The CDR3 loop spans 15 amino acids. CDR3 sequence: CASSLGYSAYNEQFF. The CDR3 DNA follows: TGTGCCAGCAGCTTAGGATACTCGGCCTACAATGAGCAGTTCTTC. The whole variable domain, filled in from reference TRBV11-2 and TRBJ2-1, reads EAGVAQSPRYKIIEKRQSVAFWCNPISGHATLYWYQQILGQGPKLLIQFQNNGVVDDSQLPKDRFSAERLKGVDSTLKIQPAKLEDSAVYLCASSLGYSAYNEQFFGPGTRLTVL.

This chain connects TRBV4-3 to TRBJ1-2, with D maybe TRBD1 (5 bases). This CDR3 has 14 amino acids. Per germline, CDR1 LGHNA and CDR2 YSLEER. Trimming removed 5 bases at V and 13 bases at J, with 23 bases between. The CDR3 here is CASSSLRDRRYSTF. The CDR3 coding sequence is TGCGCCAGCAGCAGCCTCCGGGACCGCCGATATAGCACCTTC.